The present T cell receptor (beta chain) was sequenced within a study of shared clonotypes between healthy human individuals. From germline, CDR1 is MNHNS and CDR2 SASEGT. The CDR3 is 13 amino acids. V was trimmed by 6 bases and J by 8 bases, leaving 13 bases between them. Data came from immunoSEQ multiplex PCR; TCRdb stores just in-frame clones and leaves some out. The sample lists more than 2,000,000 clones, about 92% occurring once. This clone was seen once. V and J are TRBV6-1 and TRBJ2-2; no clear D. This TCR derives from a man between 18 and 29 years old in good health. What was sequenced was naive CD4+ T cells sorted from blood. The sample's subset: CD45RA+ positively selected. CDR3 sequence: CASRLDLLGELFF. CDR3 DNA sequence: TGTGCCAGCAGGTTAGACCTCCTAGGGGAGCTGTTTTTT.